Below, 15 T cell receptor beta chains from the same sample are listed, as sequenced in a study of early stage breast cancer tumors listed by TCRdb under 2017. The library was made by the immunoSEQ multiplex PCR assay. TCRdb mirrors the immuneACCESS table, restricted to in-frame sequences. Some clones are absent from its copies; in checked studies, under half trace to an unresolved V gene, and the reason for the others is unknown. The sample table records tens of thousands of clones; 75% to 95% of these occur just once. Of the sample, around 5% is held by the ten largest clones. Sequenced sample: blood. Every receptor here comes from a person aged 70 to 79 with breast cancer.

The rearrangement joins TRBV5-1 to TRBJ2-7; TRBD2 is a possible D gene (6 bases). The V gene's germline CDR1 is SGHRS and CDR2 YFSETQ. V was trimmed by 3 bases and J by 3 bases, leaving 13 bases between them. This CDR3 contains 14 residues. This CDR3 reads CASSYQEGGYEQYF. The CDR3 DNA follows: TGCGCCAGCAGCTACCAGGAGGGCGGCTACGAGCAGTACTTC.

This chain joins TRBV19 and TRBJ1-2, with no clear D. With 5 bases removed from V and 7 bases from J, the gap between germline ends came to 23 bases. The CDR3 consists of 16 residues. Germline loops: CDR1 LNHDA, CDR2 SQIVND (reference sequence). The CDR3 DNA sequence: TGTGCCAGTAGTTCGAGGTGGAGAAACGGTAACGTTGGCTACACCTTC. This gives the protein CASSSRWRNGNVGYTF.

This clone came up once. The chain is built from TRBV9 and TRBJ2-2; D unclear. This CDR3 has 16 amino acids. Germline CDR1 is SGDLS and CDR2 is YYNGEE. Trimming stripped 0 bases from V and 4 bases from J, with 13 bases between. Written as DNA, the CDR3 is TGTGCCAGCAGCGTAGAAGTTAGCTCGGGCACCGGGGAGCTGTTTTTT. It specifies CASSVEVSSGTGELFF.

The chain carries TRBV2 and TRBJ2-3, with 8 bases lining up with TRBD1. With 6 bases clipped from V and 5 bases from J, the junction kept 7 bases outside the gene matches. This CDR3 has 14 residues. CDR1 is SNHLY and CDR2 is FYNNEI in the germline V gene. Written as DNA, the CDR3 is TGTGCCAGCAGCTCAGGGACAGGCCGAGATACGCAGTATTTT. It encodes CASSSGTGRDTQYF.

A few counts support this clone. The chain is built from TRBV30 and TRBJ1-1, with D perhaps matching TRBD1 (6 bases). Trimming left V 3 bases short and J 5 bases short, with 13 bases between. The CDR3 is 13 amino acids. Germline CDR1 and CDR2: GTSNPN and SVGIG (reference sequence). In DNA, the CDR3 is TGTGCCTGGAGCGTAGGGGGGGCGACTGAAGCTTTCTTT. Its protein is CAWSVGGATEAFF.

This clone has only one observation. The chain links TRBV7-2 to TRBJ2-7, with 10 bases lining up with TRBD2. V was clipped by 4 bases and J by 0 bases; unmatched bases: 6. The CDR3 spans 16 residues. The germline V gene encodes CDR1 SGHTA and CDR2 FQGNSA. The CDR3 region has the DNA TGTGCCAGCAGCTCACTAAGCGGGGGGGCCTCCTACGAGCAGTACTTC. This codes for CASSSLSGGASYEQYF.

Turning to this clone: The junction departs from the called germline gene at one end, perhaps through a read error. The V gene is TRBV7-8, the J gene TRBJ1-1; no definite D call. Germline V lookup: CDR1 SGHVS, CDR2 FQNEAQ. CDR3 length: 13 residues. The CDR3 region is CASSLRSNAEAFF. The CDR3 DNA follows: TGTGCCAGCAGCTTGCGATCGAACGCTGAAGCTTTCTTT.

Of note for this clone: Other nucleotide sequences in the sample specify the same CDR3. V and J are TRBV5-1 and TRBJ2-3, with a weak D call TRBD1 (5 bases). The CDR3 loop spans 14 amino acids. The germline CDR1 and CDR2 sequences are SGHRS and YFSETQ. The V end was cut by 0 bases, the J end by 2 bases, with 7 bases between. CDR3 region: CASSLGQSTDTQYF. Written as DNA, the CDR3 is TGCGCCAGCAGCTTGGGACAGTCCACAGATACGCAGTATTTT. Combining the CDR3 with reference TRBV5-1 and TRBJ2-3 gives the whole variable domain KAGVTQTPRYLIKTRGQQVTLSCSPISGHRSVSWYQQTPGQGLQFLFEYFSETQRNKGNFPGRFSGRQFSNSRSEMNVSTLELGDSALYLCASSLGQSTDTQYFGPGTRLTVL.

This rearrangement joins TRBV11-3 to TRBJ2-7, with 10 bases fitting TRBD1. The CDR3 length is 17 residues. J was trimmed by 2 bases and V by 5 bases; bases with no gene match: 12. The germline CDR1 and CDR2 sequences are SGHNT and YENEEA. The CDR3, as DNA: TGTGCCAGCAGCCAAGGTATTGTGGGACAGGGGACCTACGAGCAGTACTTC. This translates into CASSQGIVGQGTYEQYF.

As to this clone: Its ends do not fully match the called genes, so a read error is possible. The chain recombines TRBV5-4 with TRBJ1-2, with no clear D. The CDR3 is 15 residues long. Germline CDR1 is SGHNT and CDR2 is YYREEE (reference sequence). CDR3 bases: TGTGCCAGCAGTTTGGATACTGGGCGGGCTGGTGGCTACACCTTC. Translating gives CASSLDTGRAGGYTF.

CDR3 in amino acids: CASSEEWSMAYEQYF. DNA of the CDR3: TGTGCCAGCAGTGAAGAGTGGTCTATGGCCTACGAGCAGTACTTC. The gene calls are TRBV6-1 and TRBJ2-7; D is unclear. Germline CDR1 reads MNHNS; CDR2 reads SASEGT. V was shortened by 1 base and J by 2 bases, with 12 bases between the two germline ends. The CDR3 length is 15 residues.

V and J are TRBV7-6 and TRBJ1-5; D may be TRBD1 (6 bases). V was trimmed by 5 bases and J by 3 bases, leaving 8 bases between them. The germline gives CDR1 SGHVS, CDR2 FNYEAQ. The CDR3 sequence is 13 residues long. CDR3 protein: CASSRTVNQPQHF. The CDR3 DNA reads TGTGCCAGCAGCCGGACAGTCAATCAGCCCCAGCATTTT.

V is TRBV18 and J is TRBJ1-5, with TRBD1 matching 7 bases. Germline lookup yields CDR1 KGHSH and CDR2 LQKENI. The CDR3 runs 13 residues. V trimming: 8 bases; J trimming: 7 bases; junction bases outside the gene matches: 8. CDR3 region: CASTPDREQPQHF. The CDR3 region has the DNA TGTGCCAGCACTCCTGACAGGGAGCAGCCCCAGCATTTT.

V and J are TRBV9 and TRBJ1-2; TRBD1 matches 7 bases. V lost 5 bases, J lost 2 bases, and 6 bases stayed unmatched. From germline, CDR1 is SGDLS and CDR2 YYNGEE. The CDR3 consists of 14 residues. This chain's CDR3 is CASSRQGENYGYTF. CDR3 DNA: TGTGCCAGCAGTCGACAGGGTGAGAACTATGGCTACACCTTC.

This chain links TRBV30 with TRBJ1-2; 9 bases are a match to TRBD1. J lost 8 bases, V lost 1 base, and 5 bases had no gene match. Per germline, CDR1 GTSNPN and CDR2 SVGIG (reference sequence). This CDR3 is built from 13 residues. CDR3 DNA: TGTGCCTGGAGTGAGGGACAGGGTAGGGGCTACACCTTC. This codes for CAWSEGQGRGYTF. The full variable domain, with the rest looked up from reference TRBV30 and TRBJ1-2, is SQTIHQWPATLVQPVGSPLSLECTVEGTSNPNLYWYRQAAGRGLQLLFYSVGIGQISSEVPQNLSASRPQDRQFILSSKKLLLSDSGFYLCAWSEGQGRGYTFGSGTRLTVV.